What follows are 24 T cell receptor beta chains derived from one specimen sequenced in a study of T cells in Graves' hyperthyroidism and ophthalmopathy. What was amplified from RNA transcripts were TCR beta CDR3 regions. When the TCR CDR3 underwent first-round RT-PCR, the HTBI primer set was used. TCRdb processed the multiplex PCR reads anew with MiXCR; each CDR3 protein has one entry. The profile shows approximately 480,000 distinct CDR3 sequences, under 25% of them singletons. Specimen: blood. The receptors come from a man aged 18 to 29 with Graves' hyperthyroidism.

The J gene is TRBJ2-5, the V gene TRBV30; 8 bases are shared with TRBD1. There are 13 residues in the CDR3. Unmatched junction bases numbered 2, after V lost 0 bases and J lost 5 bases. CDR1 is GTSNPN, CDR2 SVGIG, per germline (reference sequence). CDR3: CAWSVRQGETQYF. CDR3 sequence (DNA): TGTGCCTGGAGTGTACGACAGGGGGAGACCCAGTACTTC.

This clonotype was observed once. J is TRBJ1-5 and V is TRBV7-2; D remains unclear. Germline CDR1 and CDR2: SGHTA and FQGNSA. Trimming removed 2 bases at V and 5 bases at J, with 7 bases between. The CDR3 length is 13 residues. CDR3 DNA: TGTGCCAGCAGCTTAACGGTTGATCAGCCCCAGCATTTT. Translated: CASSLTVDQPQHF.

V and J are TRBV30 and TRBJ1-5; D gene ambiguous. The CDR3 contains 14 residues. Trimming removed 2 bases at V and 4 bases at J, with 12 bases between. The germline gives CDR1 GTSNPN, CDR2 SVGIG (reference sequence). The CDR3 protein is CAWSLGVKNQPQHF. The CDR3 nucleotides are TGTGCCTGGAGTCTTGGGGTCAAAAATCAGCCCCAGCATTTT.

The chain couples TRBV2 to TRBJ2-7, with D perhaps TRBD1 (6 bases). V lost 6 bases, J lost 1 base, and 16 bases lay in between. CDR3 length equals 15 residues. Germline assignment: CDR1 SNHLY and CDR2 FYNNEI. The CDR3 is CASRVPAGQSYEQYF. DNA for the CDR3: TGTGCCAGCAGGGTGCCCGCAGGACAGTCCTACGAGCAGTACTTC.

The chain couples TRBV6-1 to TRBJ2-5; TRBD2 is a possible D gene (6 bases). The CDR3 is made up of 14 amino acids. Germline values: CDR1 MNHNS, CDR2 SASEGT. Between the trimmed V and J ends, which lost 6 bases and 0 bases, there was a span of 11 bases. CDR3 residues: CASRTTRNQETQYF. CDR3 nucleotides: TGTGCCAGCAGGACGACTAGAAACCAAGAGACCCAGTACTTC.

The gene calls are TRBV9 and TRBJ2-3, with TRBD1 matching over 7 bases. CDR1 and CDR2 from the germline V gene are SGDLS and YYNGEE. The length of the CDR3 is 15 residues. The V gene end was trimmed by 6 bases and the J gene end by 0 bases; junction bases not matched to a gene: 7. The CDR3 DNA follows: TGTGCCAGCACCCTAGGACAGGCTAGCACAGATACGCAGTATTTT. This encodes CASTLGQASTDTQYF.

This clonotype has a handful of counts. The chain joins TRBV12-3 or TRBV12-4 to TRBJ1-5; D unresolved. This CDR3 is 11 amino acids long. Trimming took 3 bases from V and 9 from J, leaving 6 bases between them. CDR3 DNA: TGTGCCAGCAGTTTCGCGGGGCCCCAGCATTTT. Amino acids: CASSFAGPQHF.

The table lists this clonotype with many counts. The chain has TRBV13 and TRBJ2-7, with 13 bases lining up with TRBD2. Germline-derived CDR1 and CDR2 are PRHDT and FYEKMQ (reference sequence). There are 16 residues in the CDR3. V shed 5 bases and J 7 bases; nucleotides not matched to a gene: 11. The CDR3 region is CASSATGTSGTREQYF. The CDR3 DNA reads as TGTGCCAGCAGCGCAACCGGGACTAGCGGGACTCGAGAGCAGTACTTC. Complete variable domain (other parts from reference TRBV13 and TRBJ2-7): AAGVIQSPRHLIKEKRETATLKCYPIPRHDTVYWYQQGPGQDPQFLISFYEKMQSDKGSIPDRFSAQQFSDYHSELNMSSLELGDSALYFCASSATGTSGTREQYFGPGTRLTVT.

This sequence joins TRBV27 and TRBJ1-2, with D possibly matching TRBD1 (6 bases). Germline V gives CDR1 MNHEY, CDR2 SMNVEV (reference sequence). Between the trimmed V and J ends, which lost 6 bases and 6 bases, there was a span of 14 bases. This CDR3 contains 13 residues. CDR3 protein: CASSYRGADGYTF. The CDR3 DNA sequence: TGTGCCAGCAGCTACCGGGGGGCGGATGGCTACACCTTC.

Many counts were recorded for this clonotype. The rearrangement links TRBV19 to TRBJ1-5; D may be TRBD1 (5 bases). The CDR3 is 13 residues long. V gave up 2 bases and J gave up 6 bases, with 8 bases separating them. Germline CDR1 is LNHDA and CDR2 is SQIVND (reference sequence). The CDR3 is CASSIPGFQPQHF. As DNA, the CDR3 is TGTGCCAGTAGTATACCAGGGTTTCAGCCCCAGCATTTT.

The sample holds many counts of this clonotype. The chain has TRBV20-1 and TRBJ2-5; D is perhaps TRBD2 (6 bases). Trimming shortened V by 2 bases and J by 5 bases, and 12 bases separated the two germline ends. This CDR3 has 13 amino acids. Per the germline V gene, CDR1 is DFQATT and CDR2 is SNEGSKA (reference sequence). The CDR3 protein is CSARKGGLETQYF. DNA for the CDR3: TGCAGTGCTAGAAAGGGAGGACTCGAGACCCAGTACTTC.

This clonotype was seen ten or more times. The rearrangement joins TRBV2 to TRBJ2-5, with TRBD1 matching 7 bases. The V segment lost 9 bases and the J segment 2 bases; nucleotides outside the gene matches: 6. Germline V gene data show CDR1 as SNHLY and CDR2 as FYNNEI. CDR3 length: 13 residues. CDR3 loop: CASPRGQQETQYF. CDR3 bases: TGTGCCAGTCCCCGGGGACAGCAAGAGACCCAGTACTTC.

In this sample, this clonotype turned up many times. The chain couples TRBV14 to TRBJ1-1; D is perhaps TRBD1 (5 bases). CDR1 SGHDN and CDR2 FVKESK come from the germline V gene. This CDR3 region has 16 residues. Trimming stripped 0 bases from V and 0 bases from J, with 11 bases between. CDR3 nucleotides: TGTGCCAGCAGCCAAGAAGGACACCCCATGAACACTGAAGCTTTCTTT. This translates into CASSQEGHPMNTEAFF. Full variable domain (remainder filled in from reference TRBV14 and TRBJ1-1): EAGVTQFPSHSVIEKGQTVTLRCDPISGHDNLYWYRRVMGKEIKFLLHFVKESKQDESGMPNNRFLAERTGGTYSTLKVQPAELEDSGVYFCASSQEGHPMNTEAFFGQGTRLTVV.

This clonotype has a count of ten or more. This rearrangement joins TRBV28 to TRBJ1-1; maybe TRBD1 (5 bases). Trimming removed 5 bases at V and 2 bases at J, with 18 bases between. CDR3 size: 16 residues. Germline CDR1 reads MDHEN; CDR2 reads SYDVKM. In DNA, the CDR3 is TGTGCCAGCAGTCCCTATGACTGGTGGGGCAACACTGAAGCTTTCTTT. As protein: CASSPYDWWGNTEAFF.

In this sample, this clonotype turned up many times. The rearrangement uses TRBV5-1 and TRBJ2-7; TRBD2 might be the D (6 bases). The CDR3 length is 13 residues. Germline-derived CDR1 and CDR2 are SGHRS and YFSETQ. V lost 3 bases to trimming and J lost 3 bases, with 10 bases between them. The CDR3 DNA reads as TGCGCCAGCAGCTCGGGACTGTACTACGAGCAGTACTTC. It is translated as CASSSGLYYEQYF.

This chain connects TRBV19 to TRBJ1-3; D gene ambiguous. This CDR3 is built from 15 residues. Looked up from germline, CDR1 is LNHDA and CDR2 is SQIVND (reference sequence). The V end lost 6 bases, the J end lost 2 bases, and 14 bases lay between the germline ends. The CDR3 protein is CASSPSPTTGNTIYF. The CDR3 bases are TGTGCCAGTAGCCCTTCCCCTACGACTGGAAACACCATATATTTT.

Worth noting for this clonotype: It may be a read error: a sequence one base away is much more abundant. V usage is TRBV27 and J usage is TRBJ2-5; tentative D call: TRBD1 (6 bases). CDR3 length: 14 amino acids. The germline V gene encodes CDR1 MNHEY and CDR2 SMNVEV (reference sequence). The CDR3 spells CASSSTGNQDTQYF. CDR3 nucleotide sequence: TGTGCCAGCAGTTCCACAGGGAACCAAGATACCCAGTACTTC.

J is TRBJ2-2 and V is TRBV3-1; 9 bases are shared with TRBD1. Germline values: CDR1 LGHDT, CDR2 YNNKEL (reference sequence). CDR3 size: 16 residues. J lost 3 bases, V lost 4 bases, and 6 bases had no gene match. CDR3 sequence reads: CASSPDRGSDTGELFF. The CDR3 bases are TGTGCCAGCAGCCCAGACAGGGGGTCGGACACCGGGGAGCTGTTTTTT.

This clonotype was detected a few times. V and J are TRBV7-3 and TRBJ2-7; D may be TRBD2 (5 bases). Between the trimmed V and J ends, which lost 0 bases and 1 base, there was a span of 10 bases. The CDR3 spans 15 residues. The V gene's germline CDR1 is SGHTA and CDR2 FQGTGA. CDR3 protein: CASSLTRGASYEQYF. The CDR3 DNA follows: TGTGCCAGCAGCTTAACCCGGGGAGCTTCCTACGAGCAGTACTTC.

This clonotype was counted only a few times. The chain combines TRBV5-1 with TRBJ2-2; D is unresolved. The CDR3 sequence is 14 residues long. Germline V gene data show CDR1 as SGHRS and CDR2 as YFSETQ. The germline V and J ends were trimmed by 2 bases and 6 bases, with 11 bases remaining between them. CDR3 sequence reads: CASSFLGLSGELFF. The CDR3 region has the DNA TGCGCCAGCAGCTTCCTCGGGCTTTCCGGGGAGCTGTTTTTT.

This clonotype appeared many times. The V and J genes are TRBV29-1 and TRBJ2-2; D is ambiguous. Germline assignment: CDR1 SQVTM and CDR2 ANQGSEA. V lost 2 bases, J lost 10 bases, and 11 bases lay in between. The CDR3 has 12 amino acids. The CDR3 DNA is TGCAGCGTTGAATCGTCCTCCACGGAGCTGTTTTTT. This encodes CSVESSSTELFF.

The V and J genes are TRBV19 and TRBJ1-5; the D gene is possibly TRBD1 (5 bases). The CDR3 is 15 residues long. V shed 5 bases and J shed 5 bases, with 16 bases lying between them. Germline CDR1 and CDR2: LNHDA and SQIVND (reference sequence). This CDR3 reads CASSLLEDKYQPQHF. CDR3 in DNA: TGTGCCAGTAGTTTATTAGAGGACAAGTATCAGCCCCAGCATTTT.

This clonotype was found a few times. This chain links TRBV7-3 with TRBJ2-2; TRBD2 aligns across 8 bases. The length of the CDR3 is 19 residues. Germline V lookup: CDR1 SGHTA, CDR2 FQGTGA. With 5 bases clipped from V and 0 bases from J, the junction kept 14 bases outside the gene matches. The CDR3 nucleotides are TGTGCCAGCAGCGTAAGGACTAGCTCTTCCTATACGAACACCGGGGAGCTGTTTTTT. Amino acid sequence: CASSVRTSSSYTNTGELFF.

The CDR3 region is CASSLLELSYEQYF. As DNA, the CDR3 is TGTGCCAGCAGCTTGTTGGAGCTCTCCTACGAGCAGTACTTC. The V call is TRBV5-6, the J call TRBJ2-7; D is unclear. The CDR3 contains 14 residues. V was clipped by 1 base and J by 0 bases, with 8 bases between them. Germline-derived CDR1 and CDR2 are SGHDT and YYEEEE.